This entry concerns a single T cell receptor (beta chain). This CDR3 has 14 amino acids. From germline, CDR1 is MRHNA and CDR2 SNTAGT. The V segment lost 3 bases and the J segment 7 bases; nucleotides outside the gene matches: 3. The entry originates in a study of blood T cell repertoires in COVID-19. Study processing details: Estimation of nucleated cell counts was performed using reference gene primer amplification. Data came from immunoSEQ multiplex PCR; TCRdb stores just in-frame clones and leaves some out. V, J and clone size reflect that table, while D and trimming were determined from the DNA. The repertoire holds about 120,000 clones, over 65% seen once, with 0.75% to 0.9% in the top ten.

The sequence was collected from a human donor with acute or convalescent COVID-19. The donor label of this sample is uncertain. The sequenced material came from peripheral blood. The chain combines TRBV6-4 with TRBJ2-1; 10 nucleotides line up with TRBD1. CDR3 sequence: CASSDGQGGNEQFF. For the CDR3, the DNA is TGTGCCAGCAGTGATGGACAGGGGGGGAATGAGCAGTTCTTC.